This TCR beta chain was identified in a study of shared clonotypes between healthy human individuals. Data came from immunoSEQ multiplex PCR; TCRdb stores just in-frame clones and leaves some out. Of hundreds of thousands of clones in the sample, roughly four fifths are singletons; the top ten hold 12%. The CDR3 spans 14 residues. Per germline, CDR1 SGHRS and CDR2 YFSETQ. Trimming removed 5 bases from V and 8 bases from J; junction bases left unmatched: 10. This chain joins TRBV5-1 and TRBJ1-2; the match to TRBD1 covers 9 bases. Sample: PBMCs. The clonotype comes from a woman between 40 and 55 years old in good health. Some clones in this sample may be carry-over from other donors' samples. CDR3: CASSVDRGLQGYTF. For the CDR3, the DNA is TGCGCCAGCAGTGTCGACAGGGGGTTGCAGGGCTACACCTTC.